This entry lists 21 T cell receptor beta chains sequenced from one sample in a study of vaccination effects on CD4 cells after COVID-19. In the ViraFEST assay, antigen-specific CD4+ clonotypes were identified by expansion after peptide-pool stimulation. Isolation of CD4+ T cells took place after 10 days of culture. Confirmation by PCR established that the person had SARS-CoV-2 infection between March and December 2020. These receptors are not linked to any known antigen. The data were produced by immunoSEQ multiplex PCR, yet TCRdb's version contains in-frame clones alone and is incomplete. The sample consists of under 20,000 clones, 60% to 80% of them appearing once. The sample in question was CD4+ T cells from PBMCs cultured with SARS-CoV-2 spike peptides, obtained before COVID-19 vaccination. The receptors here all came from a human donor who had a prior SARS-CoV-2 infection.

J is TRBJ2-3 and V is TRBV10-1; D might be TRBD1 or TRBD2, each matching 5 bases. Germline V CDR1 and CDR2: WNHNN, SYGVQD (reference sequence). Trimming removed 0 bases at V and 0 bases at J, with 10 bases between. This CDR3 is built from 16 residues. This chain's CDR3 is CASSESGRTSTDTQYF. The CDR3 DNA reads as TGCGCCAGCAGTGAGTCGGGGCGGACTAGCACAGATACGCAGTATTTT.

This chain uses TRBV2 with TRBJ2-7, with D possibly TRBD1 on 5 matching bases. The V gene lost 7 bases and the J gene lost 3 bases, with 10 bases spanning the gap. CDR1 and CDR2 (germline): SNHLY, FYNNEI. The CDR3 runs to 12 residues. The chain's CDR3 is CASNQGFYEQYF. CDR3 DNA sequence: TGTGCCAGCAACCAGGGATTCTACGAGCAGTACTTC. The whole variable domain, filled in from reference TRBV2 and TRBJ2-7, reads EPEVTQTPSHQVTQMGQEVILRCVPISNHLYFYWYRQILGQKVEFLVSFYNNEISEKSEIFDDQFSVERPDGSNFTLKIRSTKLEDSAMYFCASNQGFYEQYFGPGTRLTVT.

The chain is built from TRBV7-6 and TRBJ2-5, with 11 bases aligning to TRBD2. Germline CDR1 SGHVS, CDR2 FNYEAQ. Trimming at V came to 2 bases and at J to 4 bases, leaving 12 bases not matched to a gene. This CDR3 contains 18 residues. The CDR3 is CASSLSRRSGGARETQYF. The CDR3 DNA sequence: TGTGCCAGCAGCTTATCGAGACGTAGCGGGGGGGCTCGAGAGACCCAGTACTTC.

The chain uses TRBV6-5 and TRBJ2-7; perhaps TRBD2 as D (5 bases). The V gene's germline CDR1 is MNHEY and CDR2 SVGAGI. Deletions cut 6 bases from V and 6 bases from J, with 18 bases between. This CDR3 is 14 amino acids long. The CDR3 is CASSSGGEAGEQYF. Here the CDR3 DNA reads TGTGCCAGCAGCTCTGGTGGTGAGGCGGGCGAGCAGTACTTC.

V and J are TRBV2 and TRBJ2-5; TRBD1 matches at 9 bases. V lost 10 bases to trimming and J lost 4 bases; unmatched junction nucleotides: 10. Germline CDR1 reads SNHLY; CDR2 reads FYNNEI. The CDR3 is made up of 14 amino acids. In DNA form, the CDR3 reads TGTGCCACCACTGAGGGACAGGGACGAGAGACCCAGTACTTC. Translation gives CATTEGQGRETQYF. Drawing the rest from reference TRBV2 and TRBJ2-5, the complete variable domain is EPEVTQTPSHQVTQMGQEVILRCVPISNHLYFYWYRQILGQKVEFLVSFYNNEISEKSEIFDDQFSVERPDGSNFTLKIRSTKLEDSAMYFCATTEGQGRETQYFGPGTRLLVL.

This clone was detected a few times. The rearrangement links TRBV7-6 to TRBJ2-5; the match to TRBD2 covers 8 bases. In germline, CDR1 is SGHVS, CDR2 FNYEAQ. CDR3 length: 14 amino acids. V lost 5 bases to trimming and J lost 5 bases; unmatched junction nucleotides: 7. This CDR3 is CASSRSGGVETQYF. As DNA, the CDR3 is TGTGCCAGCAGCCGAAGCGGGGGTGTGGAGACCCAGTACTTC. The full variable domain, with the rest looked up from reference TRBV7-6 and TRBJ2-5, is GAGVSQSPRYKVTKRGQDVALRCDPISGHVSLYWYRQALGQGPEFLTYFNYEAQQDKSGLPNDRFSAERPEGSISTLTIQRTEQRDSAMYRCASSRSGGVETQYFGPGTRLLVL.

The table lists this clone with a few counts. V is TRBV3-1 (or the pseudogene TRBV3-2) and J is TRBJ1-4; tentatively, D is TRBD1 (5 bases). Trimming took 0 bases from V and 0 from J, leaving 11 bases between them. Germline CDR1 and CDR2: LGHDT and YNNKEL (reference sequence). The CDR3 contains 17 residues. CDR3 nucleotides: TGTGCCAGCAGCCAAGATTACGCCAGGGCAACTAATGAAAAACTGTTTTTT. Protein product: CASSQDYARATNEKLFF.

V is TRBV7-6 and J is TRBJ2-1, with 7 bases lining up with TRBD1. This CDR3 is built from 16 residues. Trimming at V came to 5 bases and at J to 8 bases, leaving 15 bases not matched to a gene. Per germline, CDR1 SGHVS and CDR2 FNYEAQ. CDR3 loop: CASSPRGGYGVYEQFF. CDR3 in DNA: TGTGCCAGCAGCCCCAGAGGGGGCTACGGGGTATATGAGCAGTTCTTC.

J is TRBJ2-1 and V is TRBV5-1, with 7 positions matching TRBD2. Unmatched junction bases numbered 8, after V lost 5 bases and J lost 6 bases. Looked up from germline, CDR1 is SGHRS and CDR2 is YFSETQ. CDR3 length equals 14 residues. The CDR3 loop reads CASRAGERLNEQFF. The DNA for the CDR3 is TGCGCCAGCAGGGCGGGGGAAAGACTCAATGAGCAGTTCTTC.

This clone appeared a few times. CDR3: CASSDPREVSEQYF. CDR3 bases: TGTGCCAGCAGTGACCCAAGGGAGGTATCCGAGCAGTACTTC. V is TRBV2 and J is TRBJ2-7; possible D gene TRBD2, 6 bases. Per the germline V gene, CDR1 is SNHLY and CDR2 is FYNNEI. This CDR3 contains 14 residues. V was clipped by 3 bases and J by 6 bases, with 15 bases between them.

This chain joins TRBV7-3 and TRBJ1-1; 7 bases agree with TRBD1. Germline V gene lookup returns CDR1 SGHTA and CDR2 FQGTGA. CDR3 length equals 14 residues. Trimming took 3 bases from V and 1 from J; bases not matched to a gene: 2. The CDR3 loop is CASSFAGGNTEAFF. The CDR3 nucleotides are TGTGCCAGCAGCTTTGCAGGGGGGAACACTGAAGCTTTCTTT. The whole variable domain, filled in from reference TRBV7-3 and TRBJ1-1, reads GAGVSQTPSNKVTEKGKYVELRCDPISGHTALYWYRQSLGQGPEFLIYFQGTGAADDSGLPNDRFFAVRPEGSVSTLKIQRTERGDSAVYLCASSFAGGNTEAFFGQGTRLTVV.

The CDR3: CASSPGGGLSYEQYF. CDR3 nucleotides: TGTGCCAGCTCACCGGGTGGCGGACTCTCCTACGAGCAGTACTTC. This chain uses TRBV18 with TRBJ2-7, with D possibly being TRBD2 (5 bases). The length of the CDR3 is 15 residues. Trimming pared 3 bases from V and 0 bases from J, leaving 12 bases between. The germline CDR1 and CDR2 sequences are KGHSH and LQKENI.

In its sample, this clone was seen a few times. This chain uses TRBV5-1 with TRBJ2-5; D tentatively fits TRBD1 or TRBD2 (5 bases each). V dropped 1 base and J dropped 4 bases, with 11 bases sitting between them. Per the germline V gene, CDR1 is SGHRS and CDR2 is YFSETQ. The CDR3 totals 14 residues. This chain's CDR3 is CASSLFRGVETQYF. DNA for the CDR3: TGCGCCAGCAGCTTGTTTCGGGGCGTAGAGACCCAGTACTTC.

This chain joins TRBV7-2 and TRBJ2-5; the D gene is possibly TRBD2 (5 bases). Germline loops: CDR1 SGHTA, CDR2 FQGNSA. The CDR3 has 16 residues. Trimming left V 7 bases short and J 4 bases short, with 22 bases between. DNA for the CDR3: TGTGCCAGCACTCTAAGGCGGCTCGGGGTCGGAGAGACCCAGTACTTC. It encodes CASTLRRLGVGETQYF.

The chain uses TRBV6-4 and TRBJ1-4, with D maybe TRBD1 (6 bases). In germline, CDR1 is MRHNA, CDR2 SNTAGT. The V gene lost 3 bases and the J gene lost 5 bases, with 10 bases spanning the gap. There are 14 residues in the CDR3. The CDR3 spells CASSEGGSNEKLFF. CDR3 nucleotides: TGTGCCAGCAGTGAAGGGGGATCCAATGAAAAACTGTTTTTT.

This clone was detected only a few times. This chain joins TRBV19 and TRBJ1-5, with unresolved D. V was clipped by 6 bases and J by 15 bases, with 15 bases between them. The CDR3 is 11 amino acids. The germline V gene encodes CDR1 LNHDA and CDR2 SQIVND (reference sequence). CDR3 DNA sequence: TGTGCCAGTAGCGCTAGGCGAGGGTGGCATTTT. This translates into CASSARRGWHF.

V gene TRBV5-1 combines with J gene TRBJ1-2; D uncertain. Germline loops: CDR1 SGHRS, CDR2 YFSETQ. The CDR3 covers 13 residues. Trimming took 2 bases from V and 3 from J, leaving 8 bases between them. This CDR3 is CASSFTQDYGYTF. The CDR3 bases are TGCGCCAGCAGCTTTACGCAGGACTATGGCTACACCTTC. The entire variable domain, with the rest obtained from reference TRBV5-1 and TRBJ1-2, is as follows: KAGVTQTPRYLIKTRGQQVTLSCSPISGHRSVSWYQQTPGQGLQFLFEYFSETQRNKGNFPGRFSGRQFSNSRSEMNVSTLELGDSALYLCASSFTQDYGYTFGSGTRLTVV.

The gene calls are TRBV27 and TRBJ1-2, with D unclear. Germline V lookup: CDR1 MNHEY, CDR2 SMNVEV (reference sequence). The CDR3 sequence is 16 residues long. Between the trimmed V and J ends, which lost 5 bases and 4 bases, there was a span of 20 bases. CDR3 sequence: CASSIFADSRLYGYTF. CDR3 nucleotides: TGTGCCAGCAGTATCTTCGCCGACTCCCGCCTCTATGGCTACACCTTC.

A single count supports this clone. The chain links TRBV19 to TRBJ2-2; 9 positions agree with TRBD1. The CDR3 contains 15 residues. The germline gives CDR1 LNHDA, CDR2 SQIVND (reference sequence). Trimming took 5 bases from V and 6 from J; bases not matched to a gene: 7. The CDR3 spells CASSFRDREAGELFF. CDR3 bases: TGTGCCAGTAGTTTCCGGGACAGGGAGGCCGGGGAGCTGTTTTTT.

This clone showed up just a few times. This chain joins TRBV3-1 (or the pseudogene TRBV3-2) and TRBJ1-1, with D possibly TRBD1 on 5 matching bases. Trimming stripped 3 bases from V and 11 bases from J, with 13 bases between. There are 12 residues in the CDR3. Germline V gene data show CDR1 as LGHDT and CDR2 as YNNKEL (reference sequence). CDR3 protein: CASSQDSRDAFF. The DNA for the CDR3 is TGTGCCAGCAGCCAGGATAGCAGGGACGCTTTCTTT.

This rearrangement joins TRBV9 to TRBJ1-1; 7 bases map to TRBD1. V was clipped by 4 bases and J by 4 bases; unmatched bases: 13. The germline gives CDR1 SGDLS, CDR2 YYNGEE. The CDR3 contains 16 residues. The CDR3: CASSPRQDSGGTEAFF. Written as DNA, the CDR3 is TGTGCCAGCAGCCCCCGACAAGATTCAGGGGGCACTGAAGCTTTCTTT.